The 21 T cell receptor beta chains presented below share a single source sample, sequenced in a study of T cell repertoires in cytomegalovirus infection. TCRdb fed the reads into MiXCR, producing one record per CDR3 protein. The data hold fewer than 700,000 distinct CDR3 sequences, with roughly 26% observed a single time. Specimen: CD8+ T cells from PBMCs. The receptors stem from a human donor in good health (CMV status not recorded). Some clones in this sample may be carry-over from other donors' samples.

The rearrangement links TRBV19 to TRBJ1-4; no clear D. V was trimmed by 6 bases and J by 8 bases, leaving 19 bases between them. CDR3 length: 15 residues. Germline loops: CDR1 LNHDA, CDR2 SQIVND (reference sequence). CDR3 loop: CASSRRGGGMEKLFF. The DNA for the CDR3 is TGTGCCAGTAGCCGCCGCGGCGGAGGGATGGAAAAACTGTTTTTT.

The chain couples TRBV29-1 to TRBJ2-7; TRBD1 matches 7 bases. V was pared by 2 bases and J by 3 bases, with 10 bases of the junction left unmatched. Per the germline V gene, CDR1 is SQVTM and CDR2 is ANQGSEA. The CDR3 is 15 amino acids. CDR3 sequence: CSVEQYLGQDYEQYF. The CDR3 nucleotides are TGCAGCGTTGAACAATACCTTGGACAGGACTACGAGCAGTACTTC.

This clonotype was seen ten or more times. The chain couples TRBV7-9 to TRBJ1-5; tentative D call: TRBD1 (5 bases). CDR1 is SEHNR, CDR2 FQNEAQ, per germline (reference sequence). The V end was cut by 6 bases, the J end by 4 bases, with 10 bases between. This CDR3 has 13 residues. As DNA, the CDR3 is TGTGCCAGCAGAGGGGCCCTAAATCAGCCCCAGCATTTT. Its translation: CASRGALNQPQHF. Supplemented by reference TRBV7-9 and TRBJ1-5, the full variable domain reads DTGVSQNPRHKITKRGQNVTFRCDPISEHNRLYWYRQTLGQGPEFLTYFQNEAQLEKSRLLSDRFSAERPKGSFSTLEIQRTEQGDSAMYLCASRGALNQPQHFGDGTRLSIL.

The chain carries TRBV14 and TRBJ2-1, with 7 bases matching TRBD1. The CDR3 extends over 16 amino acids. The ends lost 6 bases at V and 3 bases at J; junction bases unmatched: 11. Germline V gene lookup returns CDR1 SGHDN and CDR2 FVKESK. DNA for the CDR3: TGTGCCAGCAGTAGCACAGGGGAACGTTTCTACAATGAGCAGTTCTTC. This gives the protein CASSSTGERFYNEQFF.

This clonotype was found many times. V and J are TRBV12-3 or TRBV12-4 and TRBJ2-7, with a tentative D call TRBD1 (6 bases). The CDR3 consists of 15 residues. Trimming cost V 4 bases and J 0 bases, with 13 bases left between them. CDR3 DNA sequence: TGTGCCAGCAGTTCAACAGGGCACAGCTCCTACGAGCAGTACTTC. The encoded protein is CASSSTGHSSYEQYF.

The sample holds many counts of this clonotype. V gene TRBV7-2 combines with J gene TRBJ2-2; D uncertain. Germline V gene data show CDR1 as SGHTA and CDR2 as FQGNSA. This CDR3 region has 15 residues. The ends were cut back, 3 bases at V and 3 bases at J, with 11 bases in the middle. The CDR3 bases are TGTGCCAGCAGCTTCCGCAGGCTAGACACCGGGGAGCTGTTTTTT. Protein: CASSFRRLDTGELFF.

This chain links TRBV7-9 with TRBJ2-5; tentatively, D is TRBD1 (5 bases). CDR3 length: 14 residues. V was shortened by 5 bases and J by 3 bases, with 13 bases between the two germline ends. Per the germline V gene, CDR1 is SEHNR and CDR2 is FQNEAQ (reference sequence). Here the CDR3 reads CASSDRQIKETQYF. The CDR3 bases are TGTGCCAGCAGCGACCGACAGATTAAAGAGACCCAGTACTTC.

For this clonotype: This clone may be a read error of a much larger clone one base away. The V gene is TRBV13, the J gene TRBJ2-7; 8 bases align to TRBD2. The V and J ends lost 3 bases and 3 bases, in that order; junction bases with no gene match: 1. This CDR3 is 13 amino acids long. Germline V lookup: CDR1 PRHDT, CDR2 FYEKMQ (reference sequence). The CDR3 bases are TGTGCCAGCAGCTTTAGCGGGGACTACGAGCAGTACTTC. This translates into CASSFSGDYEQYF.

This clonotype was observed a handful of times. The chain joins TRBV10-2 to TRBJ2-1; 10 bases match TRBD1. In germline, CDR1 is WSHSY, CDR2 SAAADI. J gave up 2 bases and V 7 bases, and 5 bases lay outside the gene matches. The CDR3 is 15 amino acids. In nucleotides, the CDR3 is TGCGCCAGCAACCCCGGGACAGGGGCCTACAATGAGCAGTTCTTC. This translates into CASNPGTGAYNEQFF.

This clonotype was counted only a few times. The chain couples TRBV24-1 to TRBJ1-2, with no clear D. This CDR3 has 12 residues. Per germline, CDR1 KGHDR and CDR2 SFDVKD. Trimming stripped 0 bases from V and 7 bases from J, with 5 bases between. Here the CDR3 DNA reads TGTGCCACCAGTGATTTGCATTTTGGCTACACCTTC. It specifies CATSDLHFGYTF.

This clonotype came up a few times. The chain couples TRBV25-1 to TRBJ1-2; TRBD1 agrees at 7 bases. With 7 bases clipped from V and 6 bases from J, the junction kept 17 bases outside the gene matches. Germline CDR1 is MGHDK and CDR2 is SYGVNS. The length of the CDR3 is 16 residues. In DNA form, the CDR3 reads TGTGCCAGCACCCGGACAGGATTGGAGGGCGTTGATGGCTACACCTTC. Residues: CASTRTGLEGVDGYTF.

The chain links TRBV11-1 to TRBJ2-1; 12 nucleotides match TRBD1. CDR3 length: 15 residues. Losses at the gene ends were 5 bases for V and 6 bases for J; bases not matched to a gene: 5. Germline CDR1 is SGHAT and CDR2 is FQDESV (reference sequence). The CDR3 coding sequence is TGTGCCAGCAGCCAGGGACAGGGGGCGTTCAATGAGCAGTTCTTC. Amino acids: CASSQGQGAFNEQFF.

At least ten counts were recorded for this clonotype. The genes are TRBV7-9 and TRBJ2-7, with 8 bases matching TRBD1. The CDR3 runs to 16 residues. The V gene end was trimmed by 5 bases and the J gene end by 2 bases; junction bases not matched to a gene: 11. Germline-derived CDR1 and CDR2 are SEHNR and FQNEAQ (reference sequence). The CDR3 region has the DNA TGTGCCAGCAGCCCAAGATCGGGACAGGCTACCTACGAGCAGTACTTC. Its translation: CASSPRSGQATYEQYF.

This rearrangement joins TRBV14 to TRBJ2-1; TRBD2 agrees at 11 bases. Germline values: CDR1 SGHDN, CDR2 FVKESK. The ends lost 8 bases at V and 6 bases at J; junction bases unmatched: 0. This CDR3 is built from 12 residues. The CDR3 nucleotides are TGTGCCAGCGGGACTAGCGGCAATGAGCAGTTCTTC. Protein product: CASGTSGNEQFF.

This clonotype was observed once. The CDR3 loop is CSARDSGADSGANVLTF. DNA of the CDR3: TGCAGTGCTAGAGATTCGGGGGCCGACTCTGGGGCCAACGTCCTGACTTTC. V gene TRBV20-1 combines with J gene TRBJ2-6; D may match TRBD1 or TRBD2 (6 bases each). Germline V gene lookup returns CDR1 DFQATT and CDR2 SNEGSKA (reference sequence). This CDR3 is built from 17 residues. Trimming pared 0 bases from V and 0 bases from J, leaving 12 bases between.

This clonotype was seen a handful of times. The chain has TRBV5-5 and TRBJ2-2, with D perhaps matching TRBD1 (5 bases). V gave up 4 bases and J gave up 5 bases, with 9 bases separating them. This CDR3 has 13 residues. CDR1 and CDR2 from the germline V gene are SGHKS and YYEKEE (reference sequence). Here the CDR3 DNA reads TGTGCCAGCAGCACTGACAGAACCGGGGAGCTGTTTTTT. Translated, it gives CASSTDRTGELFF.

The sample holds many counts of this clonotype. The rearrangement links TRBV7-2 to TRBJ2-1; a weak D match, TRBD1 (6 bases). The germline V and J ends were trimmed by 5 bases and 4 bases, with 15 bases remaining between them. The CDR3 sequence is 15 residues long. Germline CDR1 is SGHTA and CDR2 is FQGNSA. Written as DNA, the CDR3 is TGTGCCAGCAGCCAGGTTTTGGGGGCATACAATGAGCAGTTCTTC. This translates into CASSQVLGAYNEQFF.

This chain links TRBV4-1 with TRBJ1-1, with D possibly being TRBD1 (6 bases). Germline V gives CDR1 MGHRA, CDR2 YSYEKL. The V end lost 1 base, the J end lost 3 bases, and 12 bases lay between the germline ends. This CDR3 has 15 amino acids. The CDR3 DNA sequence: TGCGCCAGCAGCCAAGGGGGGCTTGGGGACACTGAAGCTTTCTTT. Translated, it gives CASSQGGLGDTEAFF.

The chain carries TRBV11-1 and TRBJ2-1; D ambiguous. Germline loops: CDR1 SGHAT, CDR2 FQDESV (reference sequence). V gave up 5 bases and J gave up 6 bases, with 17 bases separating them. The CDR3 length is 15 residues. The CDR3 is CASSLNPRSGNEQFF. The DNA for the CDR3 is TGTGCCAGCAGCCTAAACCCTAGGTCAGGCAATGAGCAGTTCTTC.

V is TRBV7-8 and J is TRBJ2-5; weak D call: TRBD2 (5 bases). This CDR3 is 16 amino acids long. Trimming pared 5 bases from V and 1 base from J, leaving 17 bases between. The germline V gene has CDR1 SGHVS and CDR2 FQNEAQ. The CDR3 sequence is CASSLGSYPPQETQYF. CDR3 DNA: TGTGCCAGCAGCCTAGGGAGCTATCCCCCCCAAGAGACCCAGTACTTC. The full variable domain, in which reference TRBV7-8 and TRBJ2-5 provide the parts outside the CDR3, is GAGVSQSPRYKVAKRGQDVALRCDPISGHVSLFWYQQALGQGPEFLTYFQNEAQLDKSGLPSDRFFAERPEGSVSTLKIQRTQQEDSAVYLCASSLGSYPPQETQYFGPGTRLLVL.

In the case of this clonotype: A much larger clone differs from this one at a single base, so this may be a read error. The chain recombines TRBV7-8 with TRBJ2-5; 11 bases line up with TRBD2. Germline trimming cut 5 bases from V and 5 bases from J; bases unmatched to any gene: 7. Per germline, CDR1 SGHVS and CDR2 FQNEAQ. CDR3 size: 15 residues. Here the CDR3 DNA reads TGTGCCAGCAGCCTTAGCGGGGGGGTCGGTGAGACCCAGTACTTC. It translates to CASSLSGGVGETQYF.